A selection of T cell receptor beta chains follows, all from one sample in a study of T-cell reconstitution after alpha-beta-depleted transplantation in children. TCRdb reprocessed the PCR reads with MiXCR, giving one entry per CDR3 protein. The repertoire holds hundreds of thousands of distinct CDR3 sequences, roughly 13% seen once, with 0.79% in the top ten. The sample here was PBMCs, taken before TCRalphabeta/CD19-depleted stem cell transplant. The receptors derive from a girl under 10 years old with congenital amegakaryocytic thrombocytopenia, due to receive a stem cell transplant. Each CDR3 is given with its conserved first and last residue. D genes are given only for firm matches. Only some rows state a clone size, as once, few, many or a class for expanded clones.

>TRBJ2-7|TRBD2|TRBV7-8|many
TGTGCCAGCAGCTTAGTCGGGAGGATTGGCGAGCAGTACTTC
CASSLVGRIGEQYF
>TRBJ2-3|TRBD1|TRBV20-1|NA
TGCAGTGCTAGAGATCCTGACAGGGTGAAGACAGATACGCAGTGTTTT
CSARDPDRVKTDTQCF
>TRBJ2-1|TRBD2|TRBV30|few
TGTGCCTGGAGGCTAGCGGGGTCCTACAATGAGCAGTTCTTC
CAWRLAGSYNEQFF
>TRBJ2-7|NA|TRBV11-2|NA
TGTGCCAGCAGCTTAATTTCCCGGACTTACGAGCAGTACTTC
CASSLISRTYEQYF
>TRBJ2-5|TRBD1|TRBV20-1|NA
TGCAGTGCTAGTAAAAGACAGGGGGCCGGGGAGACCCAGTACTTC
CSASKRQGAGETQYF
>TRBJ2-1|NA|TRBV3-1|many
TGTGCCAGCAGCCAAGAAAAAGCGCTTTCCTCGGGTGAGCAGTTCTTC
CASSQEKALSSGEQFF
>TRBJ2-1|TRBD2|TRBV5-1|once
TGCGCCAGCAGCTTGGTGGCGGGAGTGAGTGATGAGCAGTTCTTC
CASSLVAGVSDEQFF
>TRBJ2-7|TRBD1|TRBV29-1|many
TGCAGCGTTGAAGTCCCAGGGGGCTCCTACGAGCAGTACTTC
CSVEVPGGSYEQYF
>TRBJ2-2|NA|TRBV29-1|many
TGCAGCGTACAGGGTTCCTCGGCCGGGGAGCTGTTTTTT
CSVQGSSAGELFF
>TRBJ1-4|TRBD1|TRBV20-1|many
TGCAGTGCTTCTCAGGGGGCAATTGGAAAACTGTTTTTT
CSASQGAIGKLFF
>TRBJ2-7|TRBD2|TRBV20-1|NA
TGCAGTGCTACCAATAGCGGGGCCGATTCCTACGAGCAGTACTTC
CSATNSGADSYEQYF
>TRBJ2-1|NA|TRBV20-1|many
TGCAGTGCAAGAACCGGGACTTCCTCCTACAATGAGCAGTTCTTC
CSARTGTSSYNEQFF
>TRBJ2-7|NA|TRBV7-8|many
TGTGCCAGCAGCTTAGAGCTCGCCGTATCCTACGAGCAGTACTTC
CASSLELAVSYEQYF
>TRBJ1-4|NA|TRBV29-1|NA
TGCAGCGCCCTTTCGCAGGGTACTGAAAAACTGTTTTTT
CSALSQGTEKLFF
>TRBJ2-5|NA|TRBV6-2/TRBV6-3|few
TGTGCCAGCAGTTACTCGGAGGGGGCACAAGAGACCCAGTACTTC
CASSYSEGAQETQYF
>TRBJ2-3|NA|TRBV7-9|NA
TGTGCCAGCAGCTTAGTACAGCCACCCACAGATACGCAGTATTTT
CASSLVQPPTDTQYF
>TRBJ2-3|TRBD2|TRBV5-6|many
TGTGCCAGCAGCTCTCCGGGACTAGCAGACCACACAGATACGCAGTATTTT
CASSSPGLADHTDTQYF
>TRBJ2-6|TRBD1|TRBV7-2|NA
TGTGCCAGCAGTTACTGGACAGGTGACTCTGGGGCCAACGTCCTGACTTTC
CASSYWTGDSGANVLTF
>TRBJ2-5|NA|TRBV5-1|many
TGCGCCAGCAGCTTGGATATTATGAGGGTTGAGACCCAGTACTTC
CASSLDIMRVETQYF
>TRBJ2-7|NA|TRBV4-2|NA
TGTGCCAGCAGCGAAGAGTCCGAGCAGTACTTC
CASSEESEQYF
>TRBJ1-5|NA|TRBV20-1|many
TGCAGTGCCACCTGGGGCCTTAATCAGCCCCAGCATTTT
CSATWGLNQPQHF
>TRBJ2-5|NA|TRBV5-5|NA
TGTGCCAGCAGCTTGGGGGGGACGGTAGAGACCCAGTCCTTC
CASSLGGTVETQSF
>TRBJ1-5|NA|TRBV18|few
TGTGCCAGCTCCCCTTTGCCACCGAATTACAATCAGCCCCAGCATTTT
CASSPLPPNYNQPQHF
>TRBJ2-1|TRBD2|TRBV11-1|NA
TGTGCCAGCAGTTCTCCCTGGGCAAGCGGGAGTACGAACGGGAATGAGCAGTTCTTC
CASSSPWASGSTNGNEQFF